Shown below are 19 T cell receptor beta chains from a single sample sequenced in a study of human T cells and chemical hapten exposure. Time point denoted: pre-sensitization, week 0. Specified treatment: therapeutic diphenylcyclopropenone sensitization with weekly scalp DPC. TCRdb called the RACE reads again in MiXCR, with one record for every CDR3 protein. The repertoire holds a few hundred thousand distinct CDR3 sequences, with 7.7% as singletons. The sample was whole blood, taken in connection with sensitization to the hapten diphenylcyclopropenone (DPC). All receptors derive from a man aged 18 to 30 with alopecia areata. Some clones in this sample may be carry-over from other donors' samples.

In this sample, this clonotype turned up a few times. The CDR3 bases are TGCGCCAGCAGCCGGACACCGGGACAGGCAGCTGAAGCTTTCTTT. It yields the protein CASSRTPGQAAEAFF. The chain carries TRBV5-1 and TRBJ1-1; 8 nucleotides line up with TRBD1. CDR3 length equals 15 residues. Germline CDR1 and CDR2: SGHRS and YFSETQ. Germline trimming cut 4 bases from V and 6 bases from J; bases unmatched to any gene: 11.

This clonotype was seen ten or more times. This sequence joins TRBV7-2 and TRBJ2-5; possible D gene TRBD2, 5 bases. There are 14 residues in the CDR3. Trimming left V 8 bases short and J 2 bases short, with 15 bases between. The germline CDR1 and CDR2 sequences are SGHTA and FQGNSA. Here the CDR3 DNA reads TGTGCCAGCCGATCCCCGGGGTTACAAGAGACCCAGTACTTC. Protein: CASRSPGLQETQYF.

The chain recombines TRBV7-9 with TRBJ1-3; D may be TRBD1 (5 bases). This CDR3 comprises 11 residues. The germline V gene encodes CDR1 SEHNR and CDR2 FQNEAQ (reference sequence). CDR3: CGTRSGNTIYF. The CDR3 DNA sequence: TGTGGGACACGCTCTGGAAACACCATATATTTT.

This clonotype was observed many times. V is TRBV7-9 and J is TRBJ1-6, with a tentative D call TRBD1 (5 bases). The CDR3 runs 15 residues. Germline CDR1 and CDR2: SEHNR and FQNEAQ (reference sequence). V was clipped by 6 bases and J by 9 bases, with 18 bases between them. For the CDR3, the DNA is TGTGCCAGCAGGGATGGGGCCTATGGGGTTTCACCCCTCCACTTT. Its translation: CASRDGAYGVSPLHF.

The V call is TRBV6-2 or TRBV6-3, the J call TRBJ1-6, with 9 nucleotides matching TRBD1. With V trimmed by 6 bases and J by 7 bases, 7 bases remained unmatched. Germline values: CDR1 MNHEY, CDR2 SVGEGT. The CDR3 contains 15 residues. For the CDR3, the DNA is TGTGCCAGCAGAGAACCCGGGACAGGGAATTCACCCCTCCACTTT. This encodes CASREPGTGNSPLHF.

This clonotype was observed at least ten times. This rearrangement joins TRBV27 to TRBJ2-5; 9 bases are a match to TRBD2. CDR1 and CDR2 (germline): MNHEY, SMNVEV (reference sequence). The CDR3 covers 15 residues. After removal of 2 bases from V and 4 bases from J, the junction contained 5 bases not matched to a gene. CDR3 loop: CASSLGILAGETQYF. The CDR3 DNA reads as TGTGCCAGCAGTTTAGGGATACTAGCGGGAGAGACCCAGTACTTC.

This clonotype was found a few times. The chain carries TRBV18 and TRBJ2-6; no reliable D call. Germline-derived CDR1 and CDR2 are KGHSH and LQKENI. The V end was cut by 1 base, the J end by 0 bases, with 10 bases between. The CDR3 contains 17 residues. The CDR3 region is CASSPRQALSGANVLTF. DNA of the CDR3: TGTGCCAGCTCACCACGGCAGGCCCTCTCTGGGGCCAACGTCCTGACTTTC.

This clonotype was recorded many times. As DNA, the CDR3 is TGTGCCAGCAGTACGCCTAGCCAAGGGGCAGATACGCAGTATTTT. Its translation is CASSTPSQGADTQYF. The chain combines TRBV28 with TRBJ2-3; tentatively, D is TRBD1 or TRBD2 (5 bases each). This CDR3 comprises 15 residues. Trimming removed 5 bases at V and 4 bases at J, with 16 bases between. Germline assignment: CDR1 MDHEN and CDR2 SYDVKM.

This clonotype was picked up many times. The chain joins TRBV12-5 to TRBJ1-5, with a tentative D call TRBD1 (5 bases). In germline, CDR1 is LGHNT, CDR2 FRNRAP. The CDR3 runs to 17 residues. V was pared by 5 bases and J by 0 bases, with 17 bases between. The CDR3 DNA reads as TGTGCTAGTGGTGGGGGGGATTTAGTACATAGCAATCAGCCCCAGCATTTT. Its protein is CASGGGDLVHSNQPQHF.

This sequence joins TRBV20-1 and TRBJ1-5; 7 bases align to TRBD1. The CDR3 spans 13 residues. With V trimmed by 6 bases and J by 5 bases, 7 bases remained unmatched. Germline CDR1 DFQATT, CDR2 SNEGSKA (reference sequence). The CDR3 bases are TGCAGTGCCATTAAGGACAGGTATCAGCCCCAGCATTTT. Amino acids: CSAIKDRYQPQHF.

V is TRBV5-1 and J is TRBJ2-5; unclear D gene. The CDR3 is 14 residues long. V lost 0 bases and J 2 bases, leaving 8 bases between the germline ends. CDR1 SGHRS and CDR2 YFSETQ come from the germline V gene. The CDR3 sequence: CASSLEVEQETQYF. The CDR3, as DNA: TGCGCCAGCAGCTTGGAGGTAGAGCAAGAGACCCAGTACTTC.

This clonotype was counted between two and nine times. The rearrangement links TRBV5-5 to TRBJ1-2, with 9 nucleotides matching TRBD1. This CDR3 has 18 amino acids. In germline, CDR1 is SGHKS, CDR2 YYEKEE (reference sequence). The V segment lost 0 bases and the J segment 4 bases; nucleotides outside the gene matches: 13. The CDR3 nucleotides read TGTGCCAGCAGCTTGGCGAGGACAGGGGTTGCACCCCGCTATGGCTACACCTTC. Its protein product is CASSLARTGVAPRYGYTF.

The chain employs TRBV6-5 and TRBJ1-2, with TRBD1 matching 9 bases. Germline V gene sequence: CDR1 MNHEY, CDR2 SVGAGI. The CDR3 is 14 residues long. Trimming removed 6 bases from V and 2 bases from J; junction bases left unmatched: 4. The chain's CDR3 is CASRTTGGNYGYTF. The CDR3 nucleotides read TGTGCCAGCAGAACTACAGGGGGCAACTATGGCTACACCTTC.

This rearrangement joins TRBV6-1 to TRBJ1-1, with D maybe TRBD1 (6 bases). This CDR3 contains 15 residues. Germline V gene data show CDR1 as MNHNS and CDR2 as SASEGT. Trimming pared 2 bases from V and 1 base from J, leaving 11 bases between. The CDR3 nucleotides read TGTGCCAGCAGTGAACGGGACACGACGAACACTGAAGCTTTCTTT. This codes for CASSERDTTNTEAFF.

This clonotype came up many times. The rearrangement uses TRBV29-1 and TRBJ1-1, with D unclear. Trimming stripped 2 bases from V and 0 bases from J, with 7 bases between. The V gene's germline CDR1 is SQVTM and CDR2 ANQGSEA. This CDR3 is built from 13 residues. CDR3 loop: CSVERQMNTEAFF. CDR3 in DNA: TGCAGCGTTGAACGGCAGATGAACACTGAAGCTTTCTTT.

This clonotype was seen more than once but under ten times. This chain connects TRBV27 to TRBJ1-1; D is uncertain. The CDR3 length is 13 residues. V lost 3 bases to trimming and J lost 3 bases, with 8 bases between them. Germline V gene data show CDR1 as MNHEY and CDR2 as SMNVEV (reference sequence). The DNA of the CDR3 is TGTGCCAGCAGTTTCGGCCAGCACACTGAAGCTTTCTTT. This sequence encodes CASSFGQHTEAFF.

There are a few counts of this clonotype. The V gene is TRBV6-5, the J gene TRBJ2-7; 8 nucleotides match TRBD1. Germline V lookup: CDR1 MNHEY, CDR2 SVGAGI. With V trimmed by 0 bases and J by 7 bases, 5 bases remained unmatched. The CDR3 runs to 14 residues. The CDR3 DNA reads TGTGCCAGCAGTTACTCCGGACAGGGTATAGAGCAGTACTTC. This translates into CASSYSGQGIEQYF.

At least ten counts were recorded for this clonotype. The chain has TRBV3-1 and TRBJ2-1; TRBD2 matches 13 bases. The CDR3 has 17 amino acids. Germline V gives CDR1 LGHDT, CDR2 YNNKEL (reference sequence). J was trimmed by 8 bases and V by 2 bases; bases with no gene match: 9. The CDR3 protein is CASSQNFGTSGAHEQFF. CDR3 DNA: TGTGCCAGCAGCCAAAACTTCGGGACTAGCGGGGCCCATGAGCAGTTCTTC.

This clonotype has a handful of counts. The chain has TRBV5-1 and TRBJ2-3, with D possibly TRBD1 on 6 matching bases. Germline lookup yields CDR1 SGHRS and CDR2 YFSETQ. V was clipped by 0 bases and J by 3 bases, with 14 bases between them. This CDR3 comprises 16 residues. The CDR3 is CASSLAGVFPTDTQYF. The CDR3 DNA sequence: TGCGCCAGCAGCTTGGCAGGGGTATTTCCTACAGATACGCAGTATTTT.